This T cell receptor (beta chain) was documented in a study of T cell responses to AZD1222 COVID-19 vaccine. Findings and caveats of the study: At baseline, just five to seven AZD1222 recipients tested seropositive.

Clones were read by immunoSEQ multiplex PCR, and TCRdb kept only the in-frame ones, dropping some. This sample has 150,000 to 200,000 clones, with roughly nine tenths found just once. Per the germline V gene, CDR1 is MDHEN and CDR2 is SYDVKM. CDR3 length: 20 residues. The V and J ends lost 2 bases and 1 base, in that order; junction bases with no gene match: 12. This clone was seen once. Its antigen is as yet unknown. J is TRBJ2-5 and V is TRBV28; 14 nucleotides match TRBD2. The material was peripheral blood, obtained 28 days after the second AZD1222 dose. The receptor's source is an adult who received the AZD1222 COVID-19 vaccine. DNA for the CDR3: TGTGCCAGCAGTTTACCCACTACGACTAGCGGGGGGGATACCCAAGAGACCCAGTACTTC. Protein sequence: CASSLPTTTSGGDTQETQYF.